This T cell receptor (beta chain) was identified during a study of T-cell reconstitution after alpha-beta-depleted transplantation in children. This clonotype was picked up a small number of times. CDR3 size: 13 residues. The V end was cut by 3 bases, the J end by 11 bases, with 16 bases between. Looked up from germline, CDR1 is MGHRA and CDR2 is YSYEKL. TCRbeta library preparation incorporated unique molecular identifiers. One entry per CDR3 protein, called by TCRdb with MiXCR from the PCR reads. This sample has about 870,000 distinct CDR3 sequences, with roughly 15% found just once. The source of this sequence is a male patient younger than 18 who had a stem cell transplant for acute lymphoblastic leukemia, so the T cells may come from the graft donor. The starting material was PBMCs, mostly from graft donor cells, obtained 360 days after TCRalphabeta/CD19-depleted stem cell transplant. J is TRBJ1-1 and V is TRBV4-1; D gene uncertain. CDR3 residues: CASSQSRQRGAFF. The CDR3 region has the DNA TGCGCCAGCAGCCAGAGCCGCCAGAGAGGCGCTTTCTTT.